This T cell receptor (beta chain) was sequenced during a study of blood T cell repertoires in COVID-19. The wider study: Whether acute or convalescent, the COVID-19 samples came from the United States, Italy and Spain. The cDNA or gDNA used as material had been derived from T cells, B-cell-depleted T cells, or PBMCs.

Original processing methods: Amplification of reference gene primers provided the estimated nucleated cell counts. Sequencing was performed with immunoSEQ multiplex PCR; in TCRdb, only in-frame clones are kept and a portion is missing. Clonal size and the V and J genes are those of that table, whereas D and trimming came from the DNA. The sample contains 50,000 to 55,000 clones, roughly 85% of which appear only once. Germline lookup yields CDR1 MNHEY and CDR2 SVGAGI. V lost 2 bases, J lost 0 bases, and 2 bases stayed unmatched. The CDR3 sequence is 15 residues long. Sequencing input: peripheral blood. The sequence was collected from a man of 80 years or more with acute or convalescent COVID-19. The rearrangement joins TRBV6-5 to TRBJ2-7; 9 bases agree with TRBD2. CDR3 sequence reads: CASSYAGGASYEQYF. The CDR3 nucleotides are TGTGCCAGCAGTTACGCGGGGGGGGCCTCCTACGAGCAGTACTTC.